Following are 21 T cell receptor beta chains from one sample sequenced in a study of CD8 T cells in ankylosing spondylitis. These receptors are not linked to any known antigen. Study findings and constraints: Made up of under ten highly homologous variants, a TCR beta motif appeared characteristic of ankylosing spondylitis blood.

MiXCR was run by TCRdb on the 5' RACE reads, yielding one entry per CDR3 protein. The sample has 100,000 or so distinct CDR3 sequences, approximately 9.6% seen once. Input material: blood, either unsorted or a sorted T cell fraction (not recorded which). The source is a male donor with ankylosing spondylitis.

In its sample, this clonotype was seen a few times. CDR3: CASSEAELAHGAEAFF. The DNA of the CDR3 is TGTGCCAGCAGTGAAGCGGAACTAGCGCACGGAGCTGAAGCTTTCTTT. The gene calls are TRBV6-1 and TRBJ1-1; D is unresolved. The CDR3 extends over 16 amino acids. Germline values: CDR1 MNHNS, CDR2 SASEGT. V was cut by 0 bases and J by 6 bases, with 17 bases left in between.

This clonotype was recorded many times. The chain has TRBV18 and TRBJ2-7, with TRBD2 matching 7 bases. The CDR3 extends over 15 amino acids. The germline CDR1 and CDR2 sequences are KGHSH and LQKENI. V gave up 6 bases and J gave up 6 bases; unmatched junction bases: 14. The CDR3 DNA is TGTGCCAGCTCCGAAACGTCTCCCACGGGGGGCGAGCAGTACTTC. This gives the protein CASSETSPTGGEQYF.

This clonotype was seen more than once but under ten times. The chain employs TRBV9 and TRBJ1-2, with D unclear. Germline assignment: CDR1 SGDLS and CDR2 YYNGEE. This CDR3 has 15 residues. With 0 bases removed from V and 1 base from J, the gap between germline ends came to 10 bases. As DNA, the CDR3 is TGTGCCAGCAGCGTAGGATGGCAGGATAACTATGGCTACACCTTC. Protein sequence: CASSVGWQDNYGYTF.

This clonotype was counted a few times. The chain links TRBV28 to TRBJ2-7; unclear D gene. Per the germline V gene, CDR1 is MDHEN and CDR2 is SYDVKM. This CDR3 has 12 amino acids. Deletions cut 8 bases from V and 3 bases from J, with 11 bases between. The CDR3 bases are TGTGCCAGCGGCAGTCTCAGCTACGAGCAGTACTTC. Its protein product is CASGSLSYEQYF. Complete variable domain (other parts from reference TRBV28 and TRBJ2-7): DVKVTQSSRYLVKRTGEKVFLECVQDMDHENMFWYRQDPGLGLRLIYFSYDVKMKEKGDIPEGYSVSREKKERFSLILESASTNQTSMYLCASGSLSYEQYFGPGTRLTVT.

This clonotype was observed at least ten times. The J gene is TRBJ1-2, the V gene TRBV24-1; tentatively, D is TRBD1 (5 bases). The CDR3 runs to 15 residues. The V end lost 9 bases, the J end lost 8 bases, and 24 bases lay between the germline ends. The germline V gene has CDR1 KGHDR and CDR2 SFDVKD. The CDR3 region is CATHGQVADTVGYTF. CDR3 in DNA: TGTGCCACCCATGGACAAGTAGCAGATACGGTGGGCTACACCTTC.

The chain recombines TRBV15 with TRBJ2-3, with a possible D match to TRBD1 (5 bases). The germline gives CDR1 LNHNV, CDR2 YYDKDF (reference sequence). Trimming took 5 bases from V and 6 from J, leaving 18 bases between them. The CDR3 is made up of 15 amino acids. The CDR3 DNA reads TGTGCCACCAGCGTCCAGGGCCCAGCACTGGATACGCAGTATTTT. Encoded protein: CATSVQGPALDTQYF.

This clonotype has a count of ten or more. The V call is TRBV12-3 or TRBV12-4, the J call TRBJ1-1; a weak D match, TRBD1 (6 bases). CDR3 length equals 13 residues. V was shortened by 6 bases and J by 2 bases, with 10 bases between the two germline ends. In nucleotides, the CDR3 is TGTGCCAGCAGCCGGACAGATAACACTGAAGCTTTCTTT. It specifies CASSRTDNTEAFF.

The chain is built from TRBV27 and TRBJ1-4, with unresolved D. Germline assignment: CDR1 MNHEY and CDR2 SMNVEV (reference sequence). This CDR3 spans 14 amino acids. V was shortened by 0 bases and J by 8 bases, with 10 bases between the two germline ends. The CDR3 DNA reads as TGTGCCAGCAGTTTATCTTTCCCGAGGGAAAAACTGTTTTTT. Translating gives CASSLSFPREKLFF.

This clonotype was counted only a few times. The chain joins TRBV20-1 to TRBJ2-4; D is possibly TRBD2 (7 bases). V lost 3 bases, J lost 0 bases, and 18 bases lay in between. The CDR3 totals 17 residues. Germline V CDR1 and CDR2: DFQATT, SNEGSKA (reference sequence). This CDR3 is CSARARRGTIAKNIQYF. The CDR3 bases are TGCAGTGCTAGGGCCAGGCGGGGGACAATAGCCAAAAACATTCAGTACTTC.

This clonotype was detected ten times or more. This chain uses TRBV27 with TRBJ2-2, with D perhaps TRBD2 (6 bases). V gave up 5 bases and J gave up 6 bases, with 13 bases separating them. Germline loops: CDR1 MNHEY, CDR2 SMNVEV (reference sequence). The CDR3 totals 14 residues. The chain's CDR3 is CASSPGTGAGELFF. CDR3 in DNA: TGTGCCAGCAGTCCCGGAACGGGGGCCGGGGAGCTGTTTTTT.

This clonotype was counted only a few times. The gene calls are TRBV9 and TRBJ2-1, with TRBD2 matching 11 bases. The CDR3 totals 14 residues. V was clipped by 2 bases and J by 9 bases; unmatched bases: 4. CDR1 is SGDLS, CDR2 YYNGEE, per germline. The chain's CDR3 is CASSVSGRGGEQFF. The CDR3 nucleotides read TGTGCCAGCAGCGTTAGCGGGAGGGGGGGTGAGCAGTTCTTC.

This clonotype was seen repeatedly, ten times or more. The chain links TRBV25-1 to TRBJ1-1; the D gene is possibly TRBD1 (6 bases). Germline V gives CDR1 MGHDK, CDR2 SYGVNS. The CDR3 has 13 amino acids. V gave up 6 bases and J gave up 11 bases, with 19 bases separating them. CDR3 loop: CASRSRGPLNAFF. The DNA for the CDR3 is TGTGCCAGCAGGTCCAGGGGACCCCTTAATGCTTTCTTT.

This clonotype came up many times. The chain combines TRBV9 with TRBJ2-2; D not resolved. The CDR3 covers 15 residues. With 0 bases removed from V and 4 bases from J, the gap between germline ends came to 10 bases. Germline CDR1 reads SGDLS; CDR2 reads YYNGEE. The CDR3 spells CASSVESWSTGELFF. The CDR3 DNA follows: TGTGCCAGCAGCGTAGAATCTTGGAGCACCGGGGAGCTGTTTTTT.

This clonotype was observed many times. The J gene is TRBJ2-1, the V gene TRBV11-2, with D unresolved. V shed 5 bases and J shed 0 bases, with 17 bases lying between them. This CDR3 comprises 17 residues. The germline gives CDR1 SGHAT, CDR2 FQNNGV. CDR3 in amino acids: CASSPRTIMSSYNEQFF. The CDR3 DNA sequence: TGTGCCAGCAGCCCTCGGACCATTATGAGCTCCTACAATGAGCAGTTCTTC.

This clonotype was seen at least ten times. This chain uses TRBV2 with TRBJ1-5; no firm D call. Trimming pared 6 bases from V and 6 bases from J, leaving 18 bases between. The germline V gene encodes CDR1 SNHLY and CDR2 FYNNEI. The CDR3 sequence is 15 residues long. The CDR3 spells CASSDYTAPGQPQHF. The CDR3 DNA reads TGTGCCAGCAGCGACTATACAGCTCCTGGTCAGCCCCAGCATTTT.

This clonotype appeared many times. The rearrangement links TRBV5-1 to TRBJ2-1; 7 nucleotides agree with TRBD1. Trimming took 3 bases from V and 1 from J; bases not matched to a gene: 4. From germline, CDR1 is SGHRS and CDR2 YFSETQ. CDR3 length equals 15 residues. The CDR3 bases are TGCGCCAGCAGCTCCGGACAGGTTTCCTACAATGAGCAGTTCTTC. Encoded protein: CASSSGQVSYNEQFF.

V gene TRBV27 combines with J gene TRBJ2-2; D gene unclear. Germline V gene sequence: CDR1 MNHEY, CDR2 SMNVEV (reference sequence). This CDR3 region has 11 residues. Trimming cost V 7 bases and J 4 bases, with 4 bases left between them. The CDR3 DNA reads TGTGCCAGCACCATCACCGGGGAGCTGTTTTTT. Translated, it gives CASTITGELFF.

J is TRBJ2-1 and V is TRBV27, with TRBD2 as a possible D gene (5 bases). The CDR3 has 12 residues. V lost 8 bases and J 10 bases, leaving 15 bases between the germline ends. In germline, CDR1 is MNHEY, CDR2 SMNVEV (reference sequence). CDR3 loop: CASGGLGYEQFF. In DNA, the CDR3 is TGTGCCAGCGGCGGGCTCGGGTACGAGCAGTTCTTC.

This clonotype was observed many times. The chain combines TRBV29-1 with TRBJ2-3; D ambiguous. CDR1 and CDR2 from the germline V gene are SQVTM and ANQGSEA. The V end lost 4 bases, the J end lost 3 bases, and 14 bases lay between the germline ends. The CDR3 extends over 14 amino acids. CDR3 loop: CSVAGWADTDTQYF. CDR3 nucleotides: TGCAGCGTTGCAGGATGGGCCGATACAGATACGCAGTATTTT.

There are many counts of this clonotype. The V call is TRBV20-1, the J call TRBJ2-1; 7 nucleotides line up with TRBD2. The V and J ends lost 4 bases and 3 bases, in that order; junction bases with no gene match: 6. This CDR3 comprises 14 residues. The germline CDR1 and CDR2 sequences are DFQATT and SNEGSKA (reference sequence). CDR3 coding DNA: TGCAGTGCTATCCTGGGGGGGAGCTACAATGAGCAGTTCTTC. Protein sequence: CSAILGGSYNEQFF.

The sample holds many counts of this clonotype. The J gene is TRBJ2-1, the V gene TRBV20-1; 7 nucleotides match TRBD1. CDR1 and CDR2 (germline): DFQATT, SNEGSKA (reference sequence). V lost 5 bases to trimming and J lost 8 bases; unmatched junction nucleotides: 18. There are 16 residues in the CDR3. For the CDR3, the DNA is TGCAGTGCTCCTCAGGGGGACAGCTTTACCCTTTATGAGCAGTTCTTC. It specifies CSAPQGDSFTLYEQFF.